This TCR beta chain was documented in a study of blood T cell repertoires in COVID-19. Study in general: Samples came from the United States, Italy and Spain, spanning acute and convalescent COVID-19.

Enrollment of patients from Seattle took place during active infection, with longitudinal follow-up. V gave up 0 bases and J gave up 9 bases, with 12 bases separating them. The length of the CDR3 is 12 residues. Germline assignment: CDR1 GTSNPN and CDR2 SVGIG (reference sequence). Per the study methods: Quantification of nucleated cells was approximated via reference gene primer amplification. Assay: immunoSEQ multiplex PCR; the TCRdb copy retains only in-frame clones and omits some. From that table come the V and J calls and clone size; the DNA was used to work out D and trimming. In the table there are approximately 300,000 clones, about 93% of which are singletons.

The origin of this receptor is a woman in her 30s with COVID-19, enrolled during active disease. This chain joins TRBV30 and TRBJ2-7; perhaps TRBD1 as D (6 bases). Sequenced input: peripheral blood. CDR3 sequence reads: CAWSVGQLRQYF. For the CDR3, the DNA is TGTGCCTGGAGTGTAGGACAGTTGAGGCAGTACTTC.